This TCR beta chain was retrieved from a study of blood T cell repertoires in COVID-19. For the study at large: Collection of acute and convalescent COVID-19 samples took place in the United States, Italy and Spain.

The CDR3 has 14 residues. CDR1 and CDR2 (germline): SGHTA, FQGTGA. With 4 bases removed from V and 2 bases from J, the gap between germline ends came to 8 bases. TCRdb's copy holds only in-frame clones and misses some; the assay was immunoSEQ multiplex PCR. The profile shows about 360,000 clones, 70% to 90% of them singletons. V and J are TRBV7-3 and TRBJ2-2; possible D gene TRBD1, 6 bases. This sequence was found in a human donor in a cohort sampled during active COVID-19. The sequencing sample was made of peripheral blood. CDR3 bases: TGTGCCAGCAGCTGGGACATAAACACCGGGGAGCTGTTTTTT. This translates into CASSWDINTGELFF. The full variable domain, completed using reference TRBV7-3 and TRBJ2-2, is GAGVSQTPSNKVTEKGKYVELRCDPISGHTALYWYRQSLGQGPEFLIYFQGTGAADDSGLPNDRFFAVRPEGSVSTLKIQRTERGDSAVYLCASSWDINTGELFFGEGSRLTVL.